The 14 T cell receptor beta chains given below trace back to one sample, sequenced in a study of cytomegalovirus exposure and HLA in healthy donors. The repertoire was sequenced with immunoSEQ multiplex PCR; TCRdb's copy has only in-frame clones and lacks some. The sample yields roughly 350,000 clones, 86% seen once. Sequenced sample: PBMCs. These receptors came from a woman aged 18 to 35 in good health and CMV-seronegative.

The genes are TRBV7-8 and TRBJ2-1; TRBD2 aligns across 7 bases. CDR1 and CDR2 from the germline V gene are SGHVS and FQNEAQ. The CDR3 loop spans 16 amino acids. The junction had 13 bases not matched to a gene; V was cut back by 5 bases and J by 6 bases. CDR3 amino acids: CASSPFGEGLPNEQFF. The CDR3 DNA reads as TGTGCCAGCAGCCCCTTTGGGGAGGGTCTTCCCAATGAGCAGTTCTTC.

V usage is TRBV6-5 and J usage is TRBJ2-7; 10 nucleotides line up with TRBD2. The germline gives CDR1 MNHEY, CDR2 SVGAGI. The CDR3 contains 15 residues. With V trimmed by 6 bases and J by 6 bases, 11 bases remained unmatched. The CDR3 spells CASRGLAGEESEQYF. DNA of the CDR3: TGTGCCAGCAGGGGCCTAGCGGGAGAAGAAAGCGAGCAGTACTTC.

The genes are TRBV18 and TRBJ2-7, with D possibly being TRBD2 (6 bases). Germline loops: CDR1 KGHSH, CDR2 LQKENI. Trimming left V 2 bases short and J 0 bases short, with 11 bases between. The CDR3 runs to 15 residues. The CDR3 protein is CASSPTGAPSYEQYF. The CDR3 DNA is TGTGCCAGCTCACCAACGGGAGCTCCCTCCTACGAGCAGTACTTC. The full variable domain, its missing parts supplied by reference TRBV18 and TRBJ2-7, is NAGVMQNPRHLVRRRGQEARLRCSPMKGHSHVYWYRQLPEEGLKFMVYLQKENIIDESGMPKERFSAEFPKEGPSILRIQQVVRGDSAAYFCASSPTGAPSYEQYFGPGTRLTVT.

The CDR3 loop reads CASSPQPSTAERGETQYF. The DNA for the CDR3 is TGCGCCAGCAGCCCCCAACCCTCGACAGCGGAGAGGGGGGAGACCCAGTACTTC. The gene calls are TRBV4-3 and TRBJ2-5; a possible D gene is TRBD1 (6 bases). V lost 4 bases, J lost 5 bases, and 26 bases lay in between. This CDR3 spans 18 amino acids. Germline V CDR1 and CDR2: LGHNA, YSLEER.

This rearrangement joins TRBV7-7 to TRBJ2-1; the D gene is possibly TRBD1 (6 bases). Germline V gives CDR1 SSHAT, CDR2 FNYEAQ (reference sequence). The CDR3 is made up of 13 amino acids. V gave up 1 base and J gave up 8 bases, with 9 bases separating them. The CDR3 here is CASSLVSGDEQFF. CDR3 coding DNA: TGTGCCAGCAGCTTAGTTTCAGGGGATGAGCAGTTCTTC.

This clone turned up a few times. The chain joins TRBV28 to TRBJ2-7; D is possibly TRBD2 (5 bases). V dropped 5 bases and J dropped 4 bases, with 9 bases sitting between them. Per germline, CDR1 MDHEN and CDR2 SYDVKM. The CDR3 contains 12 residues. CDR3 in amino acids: CASSTRRYEQYF. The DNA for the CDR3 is TGTGCCAGCAGTACCCGGAGGTACGAGCAGTACTTC.

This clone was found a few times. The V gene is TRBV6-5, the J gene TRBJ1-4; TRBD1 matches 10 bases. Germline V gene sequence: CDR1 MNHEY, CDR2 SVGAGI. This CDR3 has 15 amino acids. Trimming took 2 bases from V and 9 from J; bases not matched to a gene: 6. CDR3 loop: CASSYEGQGTKKLFF. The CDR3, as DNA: TGTGCCAGCAGTTACGAGGGACAGGGGACGAAAAAACTGTTTTTT.

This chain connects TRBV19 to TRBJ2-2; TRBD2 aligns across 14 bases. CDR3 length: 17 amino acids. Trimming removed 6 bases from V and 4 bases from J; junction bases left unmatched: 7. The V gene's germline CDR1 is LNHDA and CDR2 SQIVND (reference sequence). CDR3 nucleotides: TGTGCCAGTAGCTTGGGACTAGCGGGAGTGGGCACCGGGGAGCTGTTTTTT. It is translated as CASSLGLAGVGTGELFF.

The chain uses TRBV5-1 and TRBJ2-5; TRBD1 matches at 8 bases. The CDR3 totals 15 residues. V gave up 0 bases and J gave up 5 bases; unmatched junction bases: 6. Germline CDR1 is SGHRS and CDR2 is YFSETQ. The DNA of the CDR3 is TGCGCCAGCAGCTTGGGTCAGGGGGCAGGGGAGACCCAGTACTTC. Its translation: CASSLGQGAGETQYF.

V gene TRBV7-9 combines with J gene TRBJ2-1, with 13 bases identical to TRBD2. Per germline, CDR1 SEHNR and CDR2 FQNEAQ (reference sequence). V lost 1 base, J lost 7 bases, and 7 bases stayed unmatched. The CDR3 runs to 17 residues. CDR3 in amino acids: CASSLGILAGGFNEQFF. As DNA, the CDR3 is TGTGCCAGCAGCTTAGGGATACTAGCGGGAGGGTTTAATGAGCAGTTCTTC.

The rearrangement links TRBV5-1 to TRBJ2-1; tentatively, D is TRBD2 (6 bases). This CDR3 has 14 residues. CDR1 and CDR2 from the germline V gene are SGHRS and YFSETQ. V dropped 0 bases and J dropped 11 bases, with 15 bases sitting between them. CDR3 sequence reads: CASSLGLGLYQQFF. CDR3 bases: TGCGCCAGCAGCTTGGGACTAGGACTCTACCAGCAGTTCTTC.

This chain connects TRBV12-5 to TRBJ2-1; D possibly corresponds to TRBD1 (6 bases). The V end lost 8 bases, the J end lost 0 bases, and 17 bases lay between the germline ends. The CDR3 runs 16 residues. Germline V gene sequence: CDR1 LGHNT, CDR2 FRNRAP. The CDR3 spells CASTTGADSSYNEQFF. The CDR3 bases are TGTGCTAGTACAACCGGGGCGGACAGCTCCTACAATGAGCAGTTCTTC.

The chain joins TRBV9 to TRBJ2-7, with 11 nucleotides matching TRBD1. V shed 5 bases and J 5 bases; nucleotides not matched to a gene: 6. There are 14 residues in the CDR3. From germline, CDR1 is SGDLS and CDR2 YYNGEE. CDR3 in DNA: TGTGCCAGCAGGCCGGGACAGGGGGTCAACGAGCAGTACTTC. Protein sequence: CASRPGQGVNEQYF.

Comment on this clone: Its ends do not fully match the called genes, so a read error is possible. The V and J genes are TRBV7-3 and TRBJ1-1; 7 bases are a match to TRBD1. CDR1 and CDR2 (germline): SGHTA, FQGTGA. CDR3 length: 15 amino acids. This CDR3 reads CASSVTGTVNTEAFF. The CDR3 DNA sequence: TGTGCCAGCAGCGTAACCGGGACAGTGAACACTGAAGCTTTCTTT.